The TCR beta chain under discussion was sequenced for a study of regulatory T cells in long-lasting Graves disease. Findings and caveats of the study: Relative to new patients (under 1,000), persistent patients exhibited greater sharing of public clonotypes (about 3,000).

Described time point: persistent/refractory GD, antithyroid drugs over 5 years with positive TRAb. Scientists built the TCR library using RNA that was extracted from PBMCs. With 1 base removed from V and 5 bases from J, the gap between germline ends came to 17 bases. Germline V gives CDR1 GTSNPN, CDR2 SVGIG (reference sequence). The CDR3 sequence is 15 residues long. This clonotype was counted ten times or more. Its target is unknown. The TCR beta library used iRepertoire HTBI primers with Arm-PCR amplification of CDR3. TCRdb analysed the multiplex PCR reads with MiXCR anew, one entry per CDR3 protein. The sample lists 400,000 to 500,000 distinct CDR3 sequences, roughly 20% occurring once.

The origin of this receptor is a female donor with Graves disease. The material sequenced was peripheral blood mononuclear cells (PBMCs), taken when the disease was refractory, from a patient treated with antithyroid drugs. This sequence joins TRBV30 and TRBJ2-5, with D possibly being TRBD1 or TRBD2 (6 bases each). CDR3 nucleotide sequence: TGTGCCTGGAGTGGGGGGGCCAGACGGGTGGAGACCCAGTACTTC. The encoded protein is CAWSGGARRVETQYF. Supplemented by reference TRBV30 and TRBJ2-5, the full variable domain reads SQTIHQWPATLVQPVGSPLSLECTVEGTSNPNLYWYRQAAGRGLQLLFYSVGIGQISSEVPQNLSASRPQDRQFILSSKKLLLSDSGFYLCAWSGGARRVETQYFGPGTRLLVL.